This entry lists 27 T cell receptor beta chains sequenced from one sample in a study of T cell responses to AZD1222 COVID-19 vaccine. Only in-frame clones appear in the TCRdb table, and some are missing; sequencing was by immunoSEQ multiplex PCR. The data contain over 45,000 clones, roughly 90% of them singletons. The sequenced sample was peripheral blood, obtained on day 0 of AZD1222 vaccination. The receptors here all came from an adult in good health.

The J gene is TRBJ1-1, the V gene TRBV25-1; D gene ambiguous. Germline CDR1 MGHDK, CDR2 SYGVNS. V dropped 6 bases and J dropped 1 base, with 3 bases sitting between them. The CDR3 is made up of 11 amino acids. CDR3 sequence reads: CASRRNTEAFF. DNA for the CDR3: TGTGCCAGCAGACGGAACACTGAAGCTTTCTTT.

The V call is TRBV30, the J call TRBJ2-3; TRBD1 is a possible D gene (6 bases). The CDR3 has 13 amino acids. CDR1 GTSNPN and CDR2 SVGIG come from the germline V gene (reference sequence). The V and J ends lost 2 bases and 2 bases respectively, with 8 bases between them. The CDR3 is CAWSPGDTDTQYF. The CDR3 nucleotides read TGTGCCTGGAGTCCAGGGGACACAGATACGCAGTATTTT.

This chain uses TRBV24-1 with TRBJ2-1, with 15 bases fitting TRBD2. Germline loops: CDR1 KGHDR, CDR2 SFDVKD. Trimming removed 2 bases from V and 3 bases from J; junction bases left unmatched: 7. CDR3 length equals 19 residues. CDR3 nucleotides: TGTGCCACCAGTGATTCGGGACTAGCGGGAGGATCGGACTACAATGAGCAGTTCTTC. Protein sequence: CATSDSGLAGGSDYNEQFF.

The V and J genes are TRBV19 and TRBJ2-1; D is unclear. The germline V and J ends were trimmed by 10 bases and 0 bases, with 16 bases remaining between them. Germline values: CDR1 LNHDA, CDR2 SQIVND (reference sequence). The CDR3 has 15 amino acids. CDR3 in DNA: TGTGCCACCAAACCGACGACCAGCTCCTACAATGAGCAGTTCTTC. Translation gives CATKPTTSSYNEQFF.

This chain uses TRBV5-1 with TRBJ2-3, with TRBD1 identical over 10 bases. The CDR3 runs 18 residues. V dropped 1 base and J dropped 6; count of bases not matched to a gene: 14. Germline CDR1 SGHRS, CDR2 YFSETQ. The CDR3 spells CASSLIPLRDRGRDTQYF. DNA of the CDR3: TGCGCCAGCAGCTTGATCCCACTCCGGGACAGGGGCAGGGATACGCAGTATTTT.

The V gene is TRBV18, the J gene TRBJ1-3; D not certain. Trimming took 3 bases from V and 3 from J, leaving 15 bases between them. Germline lookup yields CDR1 KGHSH and CDR2 LQKENI. The CDR3 has 16 amino acids. The CDR3 spells CASSPVSSVGGNTIYF. CDR3 DNA: TGTGCCAGCTCACCGGTCAGTTCAGTGGGTGGAAACACCATATATTTT.

The J gene is TRBJ2-3, the V gene TRBV7-2; D ambiguous. Looked up from germline, CDR1 is SGHTA and CDR2 is FQGNSA. V lost 1 base and J 1 base, leaving 6 bases between the germline ends. There are 14 residues in the CDR3. The chain's CDR3 is CASSLVWGTDTQYF. The DNA of the CDR3 is TGTGCCAGCAGCTTAGTCTGGGGCACAGATACGCAGTATTTT.

This chain joins TRBV29-1 and TRBJ2-6, with D unresolved. The CDR3 is 13 amino acids. Trimming took 7 bases from V and 0 from J, leaving 7 bases between them. The V gene's germline CDR1 is SQVTM and CDR2 ANQGSEA. The CDR3 loop reads CSAADSGANVLTF. Written as DNA, the CDR3 is TGCAGCGCGGCTGACTCTGGGGCCAACGTCCTGACTTTC.

The chain joins TRBV5-5 to TRBJ1-2, with 9 bases aligning to TRBD1. Trimming at V came to 3 bases and at J to 7 bases, leaving 10 bases not matched to a gene. Germline-derived CDR1 and CDR2 are SGHKS and YYEKEE (reference sequence). The CDR3 length is 15 residues. The CDR3 region is CASSSEGDRVGGYTF. The CDR3 nucleotides read TGTGCCAGCAGCTCCGAGGGGGACAGGGTCGGTGGCTACACCTTC.

This clone was detected only once. The chain combines TRBV9 with TRBJ2-7, with 7 bases identical to TRBD2. V was clipped by 5 bases and J by 4 bases; unmatched bases: 9. The CDR3 length is 14 residues. Germline-derived CDR1 and CDR2 are SGDLS and YYNGEE. The CDR3: CASSYAGTTYEQYF. CDR3 nucleotide sequence: TGTGCCAGCAGTTATGCCGGGACTACTTACGAGCAGTACTTC.

The V and J genes are TRBV6-1 and TRBJ2-7; no definite D call. The CDR3 runs 14 residues. Trimming pared 0 bases from V and 7 bases from J, leaving 13 bases between. Germline loops: CDR1 MNHNS, CDR2 SASEGT. The CDR3 spells CASSEAWDRREQYF. CDR3 DNA sequence: TGTGCCAGCAGTGAAGCGTGGGATAGAAGGGAGCAGTACTTC.

This chain links TRBV10-3 with TRBJ2-1; D call uncertain. V was cut by 3 bases and J by 8 bases, with 5 bases left in between. The germline gives CDR1 ENHRY, CDR2 SYGVKD. This CDR3 comprises 11 residues. DNA of the CDR3: TGTGCCATCAGTGAATCGTATGAGCAGTTCTTC. It specifies CAISESYEQFF.

The chain joins TRBV7-3 to TRBJ2-2, with D unresolved. Trimming removed 5 bases at V and 5 bases at J, with 12 bases between. Germline V lookup: CDR1 SGHTA, CDR2 FQGTGA. The CDR3 spans 14 residues. The DNA of the CDR3 is TGTGCCAGCAGCAAAGAACCCGTAACCGGGGAGCTGTTTTTT. This sequence encodes CASSKEPVTGELFF.

The genes are TRBV6-5 and TRBJ1-1, with 9 positions matching TRBD1. After removal of 6 bases from V and 4 bases from J, the junction contained 9 bases not matched to a gene. This CDR3 spans 15 amino acids. From germline, CDR1 is MNHEY and CDR2 SVGAGI. CDR3 region: CASRKDRGVSTEAFF. For the CDR3, the DNA is TGTGCCAGCAGAAAAGACAGGGGGGTGTCCACTGAAGCTTTCTTT.

The chain links TRBV11-2 to TRBJ1-2, with D unclear. The CDR3 consists of 12 residues. The V end was cut by 3 bases, the J end by 5 bases, with 7 bases between. Germline V gene lookup returns CDR1 SGHAT and CDR2 FQNNGV. The CDR3 loop reads CASSFSAYGYTF. Written as DNA, the CDR3 is TGTGCCAGCAGCTTTTCAGCTTATGGCTACACCTTC. The variable domain in full, with the rest retrieved from reference TRBV11-2 and TRBJ1-2, is EAGVAQSPRYKIIEKRQSVAFWCNPISGHATLYWYQQILGQGPKLLIQFQNNGVVDDSQLPKDRFSAERLKGVDSTLKIQPAKLEDSAVYLCASSFSAYGYTFGSGTRLTVV.

This clone was seen only a few times. This chain connects TRBV7-6 to TRBJ2-7, with 9 bases lining up with TRBD2. The CDR3 length is 15 residues. Germline CDR1 and CDR2: SGHVS and FNYEAQ. Trimming removed 5 bases from V and 5 bases from J; junction bases left unmatched: 10. CDR3 protein: CASSDNSGSYHEQYF. The CDR3 DNA sequence: TGTGCCAGCAGCGACAATAGCGGGAGTTACCACGAGCAGTACTTC.

The rearrangement uses TRBV18 and TRBJ1-5; 8 bases map to TRBD1. The CDR3 is 18 amino acids. Per germline, CDR1 KGHSH and CDR2 LQKENI. V gave up 3 bases and J gave up 0 bases; unmatched junction bases: 10. The CDR3 DNA reads as TGTGCCAGCTCACCCGACCCGGGACAGGAGTATAGCAATCAGCCCCAGCATTTT. Its translation: CASSPDPGQEYSNQPQHF.

The chain is built from TRBV7-9 and TRBJ2-3; D perhaps matches TRBD2 (7 bases). Per the germline V gene, CDR1 is SEHNR and CDR2 is FQNEAQ (reference sequence). The ends were cut back, 6 bases at V and 5 bases at J, with 15 bases in the middle. The CDR3 loop spans 14 amino acids. The CDR3 sequence: CASSSRGARDTQYF. The CDR3 DNA reads as TGTGCCAGCAGTTCCCGGGGGGCGCGAGATACGCAGTATTTT.

The chain recombines TRBV6-2 or TRBV6-3 with TRBJ1-4; 11 positions agree with TRBD1. Losses at the gene ends were 5 bases for V and 7 bases for J; bases not matched to a gene: 12. The CDR3 has 17 amino acids. Germline lookup yields CDR1 MNHEY and CDR2 SVGEGT. The CDR3 DNA reads as TGTGCCAGCAGTGTCCATGGACAGGGGGCGAAGATTGAAAAACTGTTTTTT. Its protein is CASSVHGQGAKIEKLFF.

In its sample, this clone was seen a few times. The chain is built from TRBV3-1 (or the pseudogene TRBV3-2) and TRBJ2-5, with unresolved D. The CDR3 spans 14 residues. Germline V gene data show CDR1 as LGHDT and CDR2 as YNNKEL (reference sequence). Trimming stripped 1 base from V and 2 bases from J, with 8 bases between. The CDR3 loop reads CASSQGPGQETQYF. The CDR3 DNA reads TGTGCCAGCAGCCAAGGGCCAGGACAAGAGACCCAGTACTTC.

The chain uses TRBV6-5 and TRBJ1-5; TRBD1 aligns across 8 bases. V lost 8 bases to trimming and J lost 1 base; unmatched junction nucleotides: 7. CDR1 is MNHEY, CDR2 SVGAGI, per germline. This CDR3 has 15 residues. The CDR3, as DNA: TGTGCCAGCGAGAAGCAGGGGGCAAGCAATCAGCCCCAGCATTTT. Translation: CASEKQGASNQPQHF.

This chain uses TRBV28 with TRBJ1-6, with D possibly being TRBD1 (6 bases). V lost 8 bases and J 8 bases, leaving 16 bases between the germline ends. Germline V gene data show CDR1 as MDHEN and CDR2 as SYDVKM. The CDR3 has 14 residues. In DNA, the CDR3 is TGTGCCAGCGCCTCTAGGGGGACGGATTCACCCCTCCACTTT. Its translation: CASASRGTDSPLHF.

The chain combines TRBV14 with TRBJ2-7; possible D gene TRBD2, 5 bases. The CDR3 contains 15 residues. Trimming left V 3 bases short and J 1 base short, with 13 bases between. CDR1 and CDR2 (germline): SGHDN, FVKESK. CDR3 amino acids: CASSHGEWPSYEQYF. CDR3 nucleotide sequence: TGTGCCAGCAGCCACGGGGAATGGCCTTCCTACGAGCAGTACTTC.

The rearrangement uses TRBV19 and TRBJ1-4; D is ambiguous. The CDR3 totals 14 residues. CDR1 and CDR2 from the germline V gene are LNHDA and SQIVND (reference sequence). Trimming took 3 bases from V and 7 from J, leaving 12 bases between them. This chain's CDR3 is CASSIQFSGEKLFF. CDR3 DNA: TGTGCCAGTAGTATTCAATTCTCGGGTGAAAAACTGTTTTTT.

The V gene is TRBV5-5, the J gene TRBJ1-2; a weak D match, TRBD1 (5 bases). The CDR3 extends over 14 amino acids. Trimming stripped 0 bases from V and 4 bases from J, with 10 bases between. From germline, CDR1 is SGHKS and CDR2 YYEKEE (reference sequence). The CDR3 DNA is TGTGCCAGCAGCTTGGTGGATGGGGGCTATGGCTACACCTTC. Protein product: CASSLVDGGYGYTF.

This clone was seen a few times. The chain is built from TRBV5-1 and TRBJ2-7, with D perhaps assigned TRBD1 or TRBD2 (5 bases each). V shed 3 bases and J shed 5 bases, with 18 bases lying between them. The CDR3 spans 15 residues. Germline V gives CDR1 SGHRS, CDR2 YFSETQ. The CDR3 bases are TGCGCCAGCAGCTACAGTGGGGGAGTAAGGAACGAGCAGTACTTC. Translated: CASSYSGGVRNEQYF.

V is TRBV28 and J is TRBJ1-5; D is ambiguous. This CDR3 is 15 amino acids long. V was clipped by 7 bases and J by 1 base, with 14 bases between them. The germline V gene has CDR1 MDHEN and CDR2 SYDVKM. CDR3 coding DNA: TGTGCCAGCACCTCATGGGGAGGGAGCAATCAGCCCCAGCATTTT. Its translation is CASTSWGGSNQPQHF.